Following are 10 T cell receptor beta chains from one sample sequenced in a study of sequential checkpoint blockade in melanoma. Documented treatment: randomized to nivolumab then ipilimumab (arm A) or the reverse (arm B). Generated by immunoSEQ multiplex PCR, the TCRdb table keeps only in-frame clones and is missing some. Among 20,000 to 25,000 clones, almost 85% were seen once, and the ten largest hold approximately 10%. The starting material was CD8+ T cells sorted from blood (inferred from file names), obtained from a patient given nivolumab and ipilimumab in sequence. These receptor sequences come from a human donor with melanoma.

The gene calls are TRBV29-1 and TRBJ2-7; TRBD2 aligns across 9 bases. The germline gives CDR1 SQVTM, CDR2 ANQGSEA. The CDR3 length is 15 residues. V shed 7 bases, J shed 0 bases, and the junction held 10 bases outside the gene matches. CDR3 sequence reads: CSGAGGSGSSYEQYF. DNA of the CDR3: TGCAGCGGTGCGGGGGGTAGCGGGAGCTCCTACGAGCAGTACTTC.

The chain joins TRBV19 to TRBJ1-2; 12 positions match TRBD1. This CDR3 has 15 residues. Trimming cost V 3 bases and J 4 bases; bases outside gene matches: 3. Germline-derived CDR1 and CDR2 are LNHDA and SQIVND (reference sequence). The DNA of the CDR3 is TGTGCCAGTAGTATCGGGACAGGGGGCCTCTATGGCTACACCTTC. It encodes CASSIGTGGLYGYTF.

The CDR3 loop reads CASSPEGTGGWYEQYF. CDR3 DNA sequence: TGTGCCAGCTCACCAGAGGGGACAGGGGGCTGGTACGAGCAGTACTTC. The gene calls are TRBV18 and TRBJ2-7, with 12 bases lining up with TRBD1. With 2 bases clipped from V and 4 bases from J, the junction kept 6 bases outside the gene matches. Per the germline V gene, CDR1 is KGHSH and CDR2 is LQKENI. The CDR3 length is 16 residues.

V is TRBV28 and J is TRBJ1-2, with D perhaps TRBD1 (6 bases). Germline V lookup: CDR1 MDHEN, CDR2 SYDVKM. This CDR3 comprises 15 residues. Trimming shortened V by 4 bases and J by 0 bases, and 12 bases separated the two germline ends. This chain's CDR3 is CASSSFGTTNYGYTF. CDR3 in DNA: TGTGCCAGCAGTTCCTTCGGGACAACTAACTATGGCTACACCTTC.

The sample holds a few counts of this clone. The chain employs TRBV7-2 and TRBJ2-3; D ambiguous. Trimming shortened V by 3 bases and J by 2 bases, and 12 bases separated the two germline ends. Germline V gives CDR1 SGHTA, CDR2 FQGNSA. The CDR3 is 15 residues long. The CDR3 protein is CASSFTADPTDTQYF. The DNA for the CDR3 is TGTGCCAGCAGCTTTACGGCGGATCCCACAGATACGCAGTATTTT.

V gene TRBV2 combines with J gene TRBJ2-5; D possibly corresponds to TRBD1 (5 bases). CDR1 is SNHLY, CDR2 FYNNEI, per germline. CDR3 length: 15 residues. V lost 5 bases and J 4 bases, leaving 17 bases between the germline ends. In nucleotides, the CDR3 is TGTGCCAGCAGTTTGGGGCCAGGGTTAGGAGAGACCCAGTACTTC. Its translation: CASSLGPGLGETQYF.

The chain couples TRBV19 to TRBJ2-5, with a weak D call TRBD2 (6 bases). The V end was cut by 6 bases, the J end by 2 bases, with 13 bases between. CDR3 size: 14 residues. Germline assignment: CDR1 LNHDA and CDR2 SQIVND (reference sequence). DNA of the CDR3: TGTGCCAGTAGCCGCGGGACTCCTCAAGAGACCCAGTACTTC. Translating gives CASSRGTPQETQYF. The whole variable domain, remainder taken from reference TRBV19 and TRBJ2-5, is DGGITQSPKYLFRKEGQNVTLSCEQNLNHDAMYWYRQDPGQGLRLIYYSQIVNDFQKGDIAEGYSVSREKKESFPLTVTSAQKNPTAFYLCASSRGTPQETQYFGPGTRLLVL.

The genes are TRBV5-1 and TRBJ2-2; D perhaps matches TRBD1 (5 bases). CDR3 size: 15 residues. Trimming stripped 1 base from V and 5 bases from J, with 12 bases between. From germline, CDR1 is SGHRS and CDR2 YFSETQ. DNA for the CDR3: TGCGCCAGCAGCTTGTTTGCAGGGTTTACCGGGGAGCTGTTTTTT. Amino acids: CASSLFAGFTGELFF. Using reference TRBV5-1 and TRBJ2-2 for the parts outside the CDR3, the full variable domain is KAGVTQTPRYLIKTRGQQVTLSCSPISGHRSVSWYQQTPGQGLQFLFEYFSETQRNKGNFPGRFSGRQFSNSRSEMNVSTLELGDSALYLCASSLFAGFTGELFFGEGSRLTVL.

The chain employs TRBV27 and TRBJ1-6, with D perhaps matching TRBD1 (5 bases). This CDR3 contains 18 residues. V shed 5 bases and J shed 0 bases, with 17 bases lying between them. Germline loops: CDR1 MNHEY, CDR2 SMNVEV (reference sequence). The CDR3 nucleotides are TGTGCCAGCAGTCCCAGGAGGGGAGGAAGCTCCTATAATTCACCCCTCCACTTT. Translation gives CASSPRRGGSSYNSPLHF.

This chain links TRBV7-3 with TRBJ2-5; D gene uncertain. The CDR3 has 13 residues. With 2 bases removed from V and 1 base from J, the gap between germline ends came to 5 bases. Looked up from germline, CDR1 is SGHTA and CDR2 is FQGTGA. CDR3 nucleotide sequence: TGTGCCAGCAGCTTAGTAGTCCAAGAGACCCAGTACTTC. As protein: CASSLVVQETQYF.